Listed below are T cell receptor beta chains from one sample, sequenced in a study of blood T cells in healthy people across ages. TCRdb re-analysed the 5' RACE reads in MiXCR, keeping a single row per CDR3 protein. Of about 1,400,000 distinct CDR3 sequences listed, 55% to 75% are singletons. The sample taken for sequencing was blood. Receptor source: a man aged 18 to 30 in good health. Each CDR3 is given without its conserved first and last residue. Each record gives: V gene, CDR3 length, J gene, CDR3 protein.

v_gene: TRBV29-1
len: 13
j_gene: TRBJ2-1
CDR3aa: SVDGPNWGYNEQF

v_gene: TRBV6-5
len: 14
j_gene: TRBJ2-1
CDR3aa: ASSPLAVGVFGEQF

v_gene: TRBV13
len: 12
j_gene: TRBJ2-1
CDR3aa: ASSPRTGGDEQF

v_gene: TRBV12-3/TRBV12-4
len: 14
j_gene: TRBJ2-1
CDR3aa: ASTPGLAGGSFGQF

v_gene: TRBV12-3/TRBV12-4
len: 11
j_gene: TRBJ1-2
CDR3aa: ASRPMGSYGYT

v_gene: TRBV5-1
len: 13
j_gene: TRBJ2-7
CDR3aa: ASSDRAGGRNEQY

v_gene: TRBV18
len: 13
j_gene: TRBJ2-3
CDR3aa: ASSPSGLSPDTQY

v_gene: TRBV6-5
len: 11
j_gene: TRBJ2-5
CDR3aa: ASSYWTGDEQY

v_gene: TRBV7-2
len: 14
j_gene: TRBJ2-1
CDR3aa: ASSLMAGVSYNEQF

v_gene: TRBV29-1
len: 12
j_gene: TRBJ1-2
CDR3aa: SVELVTWVYGYT

v_gene: TRBV29-1
len: 11
j_gene: TRBJ2-3
CDR3aa: SATGMGADTQY

v_gene: TRBV6-1
len: 14
j_gene: TRBJ1-2
CDR3aa: ASRPGTGGLDYGYT

v_gene: TRBV11-2
len: 13
j_gene: TRBJ2-1
CDR3aa: ASSLVEGMVNEQF

v_gene: TRBV6-5
len: 11
j_gene: NA
CDR3aa: ASSDSRGNEQY

v_gene: TRBV4-1
len: 17
j_gene: TRBJ2-1
CDR3aa: ASSQDMGRIGLVYNEQF

v_gene: TRBV20-1
len: 13
j_gene: TRBJ2-7
CDR3aa: SASDPRSGSYEQY

v_gene: TRBV5-1
len: 12
j_gene: TRBJ2-3
CDR3aa: ASRSQGGTDTQY

v_gene: TRBV6-5
len: 14
j_gene: TRBJ2-3
CDR3aa: ASSYSYTEYTDTQY

v_gene: TRBV6-6
len: 13
j_gene: TRBJ2-1
CDR3aa: ASSALAGGVNEQF

v_gene: TRBV9
len: 11
j_gene: TRBJ1-6
CDR3aa: ASSERDGSPLH

v_gene: TRBV6-4
len: 18
j_gene: TRBJ2-7
CDR3aa: ASRPAPFDRDLPNSYEQY

v_gene: TRBV27
len: 11
j_gene: TRBJ1-1
CDR3aa: ASSLSFVGEAF

v_gene: TRBV21-1
len: 12
j_gene: TRBJ2-1
CDR3aa: ASSYAPSGTAEF

v_gene: TRBV21-1
len: 13
j_gene: NA
CDR3aa: ASSKTSGSRETQY

v_gene: TRBV10-3
len: 14
j_gene: NA
CDR3aa: AISEAGGGYQETQF

v_gene: TRBV5-1
len: 13
j_gene: TRBJ2-1
CDR3aa: ASSVTSDLKETQF

v_gene: TRBV3-1
len: 15
j_gene: TRBJ2-1
CDR3aa: ASSQESGEGSYNEQF

v_gene: TRBV10-1
len: 12
j_gene: TRBJ1-2
CDR3aa: ASSLDSANYGYT

v_gene: TRBV7-8
len: 14
j_gene: TRBJ2-1
CDR3aa: ASSRRGTRTYNEQF

v_gene: TRBV4-3
len: 17
j_gene: TRBJ1-6
CDR3aa: ASRQTFGSSASYNSPLH

v_gene: TRBV14
len: 13
j_gene: TRBJ1-2
CDR3aa: ASSQDLAGNYGYT

v_gene: TRBV4-1
len: 12
j_gene: TRBJ1-2
CDR3aa: ASSLQDKFDGYT

v_gene: TRBV10-3
len: 16
j_gene: TRBJ2-3
CDR3aa: AISDSGTSGSLRDTQY

v_gene: TRBV25-1
len: 13
j_gene: TRBJ2-6
CDR3aa: ASSEYNSRANVLT

v_gene: TRBV29-1
len: 13
j_gene: TRBJ1-2
CDR3aa: SVDNSPEGAYGYT